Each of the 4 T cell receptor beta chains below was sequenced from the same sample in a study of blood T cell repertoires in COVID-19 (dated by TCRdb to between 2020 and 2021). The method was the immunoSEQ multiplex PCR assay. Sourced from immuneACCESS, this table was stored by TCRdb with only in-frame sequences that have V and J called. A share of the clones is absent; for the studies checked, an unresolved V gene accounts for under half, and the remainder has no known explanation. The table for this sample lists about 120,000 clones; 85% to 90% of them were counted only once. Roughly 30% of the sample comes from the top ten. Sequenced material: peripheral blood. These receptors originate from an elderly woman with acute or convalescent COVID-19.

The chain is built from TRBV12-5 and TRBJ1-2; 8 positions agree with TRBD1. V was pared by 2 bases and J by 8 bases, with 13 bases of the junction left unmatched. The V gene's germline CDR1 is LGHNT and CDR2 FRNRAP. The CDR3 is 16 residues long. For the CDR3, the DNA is TGTGCTAGTGGTTTGAAAGCAGGGGGCGCGTGGTGGGGCTACACCTTC. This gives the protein CASGLKAGGAWWGYTF.

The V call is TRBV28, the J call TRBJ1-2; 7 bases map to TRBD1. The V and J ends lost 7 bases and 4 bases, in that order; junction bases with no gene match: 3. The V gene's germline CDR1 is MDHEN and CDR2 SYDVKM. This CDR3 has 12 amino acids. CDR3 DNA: TGTGCCAGCACGGACAGGAGCTATGGCTACACCTTC. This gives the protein CASTDRSYGYTF.

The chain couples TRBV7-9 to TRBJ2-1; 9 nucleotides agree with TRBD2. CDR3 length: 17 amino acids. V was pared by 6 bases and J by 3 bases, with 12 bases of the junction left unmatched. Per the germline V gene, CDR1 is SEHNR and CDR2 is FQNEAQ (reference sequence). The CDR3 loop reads CASSWRLAGDLYNEQFF. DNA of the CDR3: TGTGCCAGCAGTTGGAGGTTAGCGGGGGACCTCTACAATGAGCAGTTCTTC.

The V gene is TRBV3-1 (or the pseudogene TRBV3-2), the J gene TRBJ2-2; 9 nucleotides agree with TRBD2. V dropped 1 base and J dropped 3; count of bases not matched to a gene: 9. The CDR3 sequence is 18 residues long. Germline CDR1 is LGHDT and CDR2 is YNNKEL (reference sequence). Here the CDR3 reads CASSQGVRGGRYTGELFF. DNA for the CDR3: TGTGCCAGCAGCCAAGGAGTGCGGGGGGGCCGGTACACCGGGGAGCTGTTTTTT.